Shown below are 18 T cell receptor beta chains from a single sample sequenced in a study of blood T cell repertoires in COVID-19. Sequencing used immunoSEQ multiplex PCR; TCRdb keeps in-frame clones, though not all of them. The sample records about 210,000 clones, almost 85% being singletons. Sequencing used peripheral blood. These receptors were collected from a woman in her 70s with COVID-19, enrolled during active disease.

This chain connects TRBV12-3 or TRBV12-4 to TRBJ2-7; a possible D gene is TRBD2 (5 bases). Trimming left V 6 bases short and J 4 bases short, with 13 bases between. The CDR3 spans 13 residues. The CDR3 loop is CASRLGPGYEQYF. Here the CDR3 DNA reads TGTGCCAGCAGACTCGGACCGGGATACGAGCAGTACTTC.

CDR3 in amino acids: CASSQQGWTNEKLFF. The CDR3 DNA sequence: TGTGCCAGCAGCCAACAGGGGTGGACTAATGAAAAACTGTTTTTT. The chain recombines TRBV3-1 (or the pseudogene TRBV3-2) with TRBJ1-4; a possible D gene is TRBD1 (6 bases). The germline V gene has CDR1 LGHDT and CDR2 YNNKEL (reference sequence). CDR3 length: 15 amino acids. The germline V and J ends were trimmed by 2 bases and 2 bases, with 9 bases remaining between them.

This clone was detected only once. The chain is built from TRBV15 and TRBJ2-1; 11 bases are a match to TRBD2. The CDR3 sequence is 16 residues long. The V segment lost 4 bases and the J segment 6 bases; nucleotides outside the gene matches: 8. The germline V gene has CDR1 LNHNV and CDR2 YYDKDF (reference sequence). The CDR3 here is CATSIQTSGSGNEQFF. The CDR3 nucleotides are TGTGCCACCAGCATCCAAACTAGCGGGAGCGGCAATGAGCAGTTCTTC.

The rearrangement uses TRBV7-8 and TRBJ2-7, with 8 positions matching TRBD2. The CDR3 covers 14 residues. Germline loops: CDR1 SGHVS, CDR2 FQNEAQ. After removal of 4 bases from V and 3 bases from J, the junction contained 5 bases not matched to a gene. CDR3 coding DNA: TGTGCCAGCAGCTCCGGGACTAGGAGCTACGAGCAGTACTTC. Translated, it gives CASSSGTRSYEQYF.

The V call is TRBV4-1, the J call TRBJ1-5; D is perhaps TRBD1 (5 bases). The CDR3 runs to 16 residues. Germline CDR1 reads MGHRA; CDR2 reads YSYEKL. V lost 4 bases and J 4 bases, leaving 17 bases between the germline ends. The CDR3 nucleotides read TGCGCCAGCAGCCCACAGGAATCCCAAATGAATCAGCCCCAGCATTTT. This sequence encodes CASSPQESQMNQPQHF.

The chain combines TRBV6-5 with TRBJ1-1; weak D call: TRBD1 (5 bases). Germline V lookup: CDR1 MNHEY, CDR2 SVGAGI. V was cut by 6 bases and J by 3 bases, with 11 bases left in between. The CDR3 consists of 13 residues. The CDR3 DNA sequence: TGTGCCAGCAGAGGAGCAGGGCACACTGAAGCTTTCTTT. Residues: CASRGAGHTEAFF.

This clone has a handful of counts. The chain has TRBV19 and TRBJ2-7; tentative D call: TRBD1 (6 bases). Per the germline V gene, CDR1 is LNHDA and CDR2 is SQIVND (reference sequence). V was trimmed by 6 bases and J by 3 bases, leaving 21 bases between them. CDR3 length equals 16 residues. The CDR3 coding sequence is TGTGCCAGTAGCGAGTCTTCCGGGACACCCGTCTACGAGCAGTACTTC. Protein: CASSESSGTPVYEQYF.

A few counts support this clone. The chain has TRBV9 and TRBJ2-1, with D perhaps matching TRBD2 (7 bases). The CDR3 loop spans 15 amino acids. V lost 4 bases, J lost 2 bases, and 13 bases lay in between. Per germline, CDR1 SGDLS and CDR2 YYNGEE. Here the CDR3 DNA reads TGTGCCAGCAGCCTAGGGGGGGAAGCCTACAATGAGCAGTTCTTC. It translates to CASSLGGEAYNEQFF.

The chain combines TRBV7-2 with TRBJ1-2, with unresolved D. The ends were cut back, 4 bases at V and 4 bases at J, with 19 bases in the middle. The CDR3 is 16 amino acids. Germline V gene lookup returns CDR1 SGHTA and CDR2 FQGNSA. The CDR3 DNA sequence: TGTGCCAGCAGCTCGACAAACCCGATAGAGACCTATGGCTACACCTTC. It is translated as CASSSTNPIETYGYTF. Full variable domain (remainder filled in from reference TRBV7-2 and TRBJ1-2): GAGVSQSPSNKVTEKGKDVELRCDPISGHTALYWYRQSLGQGLEFLIYFQGNSAPDKSGLPSDRFSAERTGGSVSTLTIQRTQQEDSAVYLCASSSTNPIETYGYTFGSGTRLTVV.

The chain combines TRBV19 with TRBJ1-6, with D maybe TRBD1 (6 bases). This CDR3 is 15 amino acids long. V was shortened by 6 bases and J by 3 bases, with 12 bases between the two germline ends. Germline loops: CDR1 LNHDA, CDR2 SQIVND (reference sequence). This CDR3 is CASRGDRRYNSPLHF. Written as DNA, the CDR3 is TGTGCCAGTAGGGGTGACAGGCGCTATAATTCACCCCTCCACTTT.

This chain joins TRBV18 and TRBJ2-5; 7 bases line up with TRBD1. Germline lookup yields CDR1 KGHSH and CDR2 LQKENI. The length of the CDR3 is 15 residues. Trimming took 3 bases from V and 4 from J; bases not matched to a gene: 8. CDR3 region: CASSPRDSYVETQYF. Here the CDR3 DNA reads TGTGCCAGCTCACCCCGGGACAGTTATGTAGAGACCCAGTACTTC.

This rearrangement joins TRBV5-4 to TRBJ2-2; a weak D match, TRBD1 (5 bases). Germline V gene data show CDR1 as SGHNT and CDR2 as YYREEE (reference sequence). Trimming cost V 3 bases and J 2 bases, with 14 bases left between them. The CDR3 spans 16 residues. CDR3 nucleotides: TGTGCCAGCAGCTCCAGTAGACAGAAAAACACCGGGGAGCTGTTTTTT. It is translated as CASSSSRQKNTGELFF.

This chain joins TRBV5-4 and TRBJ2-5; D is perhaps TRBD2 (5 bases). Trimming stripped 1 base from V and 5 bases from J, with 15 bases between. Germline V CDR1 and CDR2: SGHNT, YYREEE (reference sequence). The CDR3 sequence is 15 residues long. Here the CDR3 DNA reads TGTGCCAGCAGCTTGCGCACTAGTGGTCTGGAGACCCAGTACTTC. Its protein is CASSLRTSGLETQYF.

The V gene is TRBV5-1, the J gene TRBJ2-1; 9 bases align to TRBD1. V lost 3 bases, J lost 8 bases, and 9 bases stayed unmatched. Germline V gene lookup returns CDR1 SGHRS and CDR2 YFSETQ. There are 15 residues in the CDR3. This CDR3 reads CASSYPGTGIDEQFF. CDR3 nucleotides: TGCGCCAGCAGCTACCCGGGGACAGGGATCGATGAGCAGTTCTTC.

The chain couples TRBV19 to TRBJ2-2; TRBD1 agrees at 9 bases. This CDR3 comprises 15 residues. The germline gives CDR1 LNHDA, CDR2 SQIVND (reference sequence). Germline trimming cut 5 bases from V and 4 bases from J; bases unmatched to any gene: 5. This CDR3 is CASSPRDRVTGELFF. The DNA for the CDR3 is TGTGCCAGTAGTCCTCGGGACAGGGTCACCGGGGAGCTGTTTTTT.

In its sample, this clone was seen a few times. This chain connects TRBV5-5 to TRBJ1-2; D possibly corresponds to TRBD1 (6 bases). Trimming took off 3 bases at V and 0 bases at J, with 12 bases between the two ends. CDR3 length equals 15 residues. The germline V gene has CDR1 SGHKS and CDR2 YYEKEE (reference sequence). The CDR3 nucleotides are TGTGCCAGCAGCTCAGGACAGACGGCTAACTATGGCTACACCTTC. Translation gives CASSSGQTANYGYTF.

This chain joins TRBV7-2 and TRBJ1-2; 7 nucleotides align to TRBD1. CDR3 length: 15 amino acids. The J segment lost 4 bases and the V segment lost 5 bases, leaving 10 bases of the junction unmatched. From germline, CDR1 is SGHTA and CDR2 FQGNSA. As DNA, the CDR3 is TGTGCCAGCAGCCACGGAGGGGGCAGTGGCTATGGCTACACCTTC. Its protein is CASSHGGGSGYGYTF. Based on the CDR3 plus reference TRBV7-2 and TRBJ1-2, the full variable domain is GAGVSQSPSNKVTEKGKDVELRCDPISGHTALYWYRQSLGQGLEFLIYFQGNSAPDKSGLPSDRFSAERTGGSVSTLTIQRTQQEDSAVYLCASSHGGGSGYGYTFGSGTRLTVV.

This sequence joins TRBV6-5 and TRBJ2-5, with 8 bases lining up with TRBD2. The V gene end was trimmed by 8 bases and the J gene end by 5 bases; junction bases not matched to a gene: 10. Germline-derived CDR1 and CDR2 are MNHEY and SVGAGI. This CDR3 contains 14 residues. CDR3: CASGKRGPGETQYF. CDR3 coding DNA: TGTGCCAGCGGGAAGCGGGGGCCCGGGGAGACCCAGTACTTC.